Sequencing of this T cell receptor beta chain was carried out in a study of blood T cell repertoires in COVID-19. Germline CDR1 is SGDLS and CDR2 is YYNGEE. CDR3 length: 14 residues. J was trimmed by 7 bases and V by 3 bases; bases with no gene match: 6. TCRdb keeps only in-frame clones here, not all; method: immunoSEQ multiplex PCR. The data show under 250,000 clones, with around 84% seen just once and roughly 13% held by the top ten. This TCR was recovered from a human donor in a cohort sampled during active COVID-19. The J gene is TRBJ2-1, the V gene TRBV9; 8 nucleotides agree with TRBD1. Material: peripheral blood. The CDR3 region is CASSGQGRKNEQFF. CDR3 nucleotide sequence: TGTGCCAGCAGCGGACAGGGGCGTAAAAATGAGCAGTTCTTC.